This T cell receptor (beta chain) was retrieved from a study of Tregs in tolerant kidney transplant recipients. Study-level results: Tolerant patients' donor-specific Tregs expanded beyond overall Tregs, suggesting antigen-driven growth. Activated donor B cell expansion appeared to reveal the most relevant donor-specific TCRbeta repertoire.

Points on this clone: Its specificity is unknown.

Mixed chimerism was transient after nonmyeloablative marrow transplants from related graft donors. Unstimulated regulatory T cells (CD4+CD25+CD127-), CD4+CD25- non-regulatory cells, CD4 and CD8 cells were FACS-sorted from thawed PBMCs. Profiling relied on immunoSEQ multiplex PCR, and the TCRdb table lists in-frame clones only, not all of them. The repertoire holds about 50,000 clones, with approximately 90% as singletons. This CDR3 comprises 15 residues. Germline V gene sequence: CDR1 MNHEY, CDR2 SMNVEV (reference sequence). V shed 5 bases and J 5 bases; nucleotides not matched to a gene: 9. Sequencing used CD8+ T cells from blood (PBMCs), obtained 12 months after the transplant. The chain uses TRBV27 and TRBJ2-5, with 9 bases aligning to TRBD2. The origin of this receptor is a human patient who received a combined kidney and bone marrow transplant. Some T cells may arise from the graft donor. CDR3 in amino acids: CASSDARGGPETQYF. The CDR3 DNA follows: TGTGCCAGCAGTGACGCGCGGGGGGGCCCCGAGACCCAGTACTTC.